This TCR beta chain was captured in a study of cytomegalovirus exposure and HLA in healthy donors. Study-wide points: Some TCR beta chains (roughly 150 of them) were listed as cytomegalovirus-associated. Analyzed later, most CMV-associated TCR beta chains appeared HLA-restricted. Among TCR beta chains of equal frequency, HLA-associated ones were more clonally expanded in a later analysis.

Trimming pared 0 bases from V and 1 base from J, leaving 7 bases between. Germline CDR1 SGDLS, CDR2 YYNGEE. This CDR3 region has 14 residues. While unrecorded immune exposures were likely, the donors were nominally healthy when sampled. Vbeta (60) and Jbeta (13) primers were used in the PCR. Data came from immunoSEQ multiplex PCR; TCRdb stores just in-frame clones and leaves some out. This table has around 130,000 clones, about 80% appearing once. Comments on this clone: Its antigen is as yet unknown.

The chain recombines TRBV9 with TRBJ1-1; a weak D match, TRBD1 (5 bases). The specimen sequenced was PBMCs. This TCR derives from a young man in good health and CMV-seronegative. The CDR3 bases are TGTGCCAGCAGCGTAGGCGGACAGAACACTGAAGCTTTCTTT. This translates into CASSVGGQNTEAFF.